This TCR beta chain was sequenced in a study of cytomegalovirus exposure and HLA in healthy donors. Measured with immunoSEQ multiplex PCR; TCRdb has only the in-frame clones, and not every one. The sample consists of tens of thousands of clones, approximately 96% of them appearing once. Per germline, CDR1 KGHSH and CDR2 LQKENI. The CDR3 consists of 13 residues. Trimming took 3 bases from V and 5 from J, leaving 10 bases between them. The source of this sequence is a man younger than 30 in good health and CMV-seropositive. What was sequenced was PBMCs. V is TRBV18 and J is TRBJ2-5; the D is unclear. This CDR3 reads CASSPQQSETQYF. The CDR3 nucleotides read TGTGCCAGCTCACCCCAACAGTCCGAGACCCAGTACTTC.